The next 23 T cell receptor beta chains were all read from a single sample in a study of OX40 agonist ivuxolimab in advanced cancers. The data were produced by immunoSEQ multiplex PCR, yet TCRdb's version contains in-frame clones alone and is incomplete. The sample lists under 85,000 clones; 65% to 90% were seen once. Here the sequenced sample was CD4+ or CD8+ T cells sorted from blood, taken in a trial of the OX40 agonist ivuxolimab. These receptors all come from an adult with an advanced solid tumor such as melanoma, head and neck, liver or kidney cancer.

V gene TRBV27 combines with J gene TRBJ1-6, with a possible D match to TRBD1 (6 bases). There are 16 residues in the CDR3. V was trimmed by 1 base and J by 0 bases, leaving 7 bases between them. Germline V gene data show CDR1 as MNHEY and CDR2 as SMNVEV (reference sequence). The CDR3 nucleotides read TGTGCCAGCAGTTTATTGGGGGCCTCCTATAATTCACCCCTCCACTTT. Translation: CASSLLGASYNSPLHF.

CDR3: CASSLQGAGANVLTF. The CDR3 DNA sequence: TGCGCCAGCAGCTTACAGGGGGCTGGGGCCAACGTCCTGACTTTC. This chain joins TRBV5-1 and TRBJ2-6; TRBD1 agrees at 8 bases. V lost 2 bases, J lost 2 bases, and 0 bases stayed unmatched. The CDR3 has 15 residues. Germline V CDR1 and CDR2: SGHRS, YFSETQ.

The rearrangement uses TRBV21-1 and TRBJ1-5; the listed D gene, TRBD1, was not tested against the DNA. TRBV21-1 is labeled a pseudogene. This CDR3 region has 17 residues. The CDR3 DNA reads TGTGCCAGCAGCCCCCGTCCGTTCACAGGGGGGGCTCAGCCCCAGCATTTT. Its translation: CASSPRPFTGGAQPQHF.

The rearrangement joins TRBV10-3 to TRBJ2-3, with TRBD2 matching over 10 bases. CDR3 size: 20 residues. The V gene end was trimmed by 0 bases and the J gene end by 0 bases; junction bases not matched to a gene: 12. The germline CDR1 and CDR2 sequences are ENHRY and SYGVKD. The CDR3 coding sequence is TGTGCCATCAGTGAGTCCCGAGTTAGCGGGGGGCAGGCCAGCACAGATACGCAGTATTTT. This gives the protein CAISESRVSGGQASTDTQYF.

V and J are TRBV18 and TRBJ1-3; no firm D call. The CDR3 consists of 16 residues. The V end was cut by 2 bases, the J end by 0 bases, with 11 bases between. Per germline, CDR1 KGHSH and CDR2 LQKENI. The CDR3 protein is CASSPEIRSSGNTIYF. The CDR3 DNA reads as TGTGCCAGCTCACCAGAGATCCGCTCCTCTGGAAACACCATATATTTT.

The count of this clone is one. The genes are TRBV7-2 and TRBJ1-1, with D perhaps TRBD1 (5 bases). V was trimmed by 4 bases and J by 4 bases, leaving 16 bases between them. Germline-derived CDR1 and CDR2 are SGHTA and FQGNSA. This CDR3 is 15 amino acids long. CDR3 in DNA: TGTGCCAGCAGCTGGGGGATAAAGGGTGGCACTGAAGCTTTCTTT. Amino acids: CASSWGIKGGTEAFF.

This rearrangement joins TRBV9 to TRBJ1-1; a possible D gene is TRBD1 (5 bases). From germline, CDR1 is SGDLS and CDR2 YYNGEE. The CDR3 covers 21 residues. With 0 bases removed from V and 3 bases from J, the gap between germline ends came to 30 bases. CDR3 bases: TGTGCCAGCAGCGTAGAGGGTTTGCCAAGACCCGGGGCAGGATGGGACACTGAAGCTTTCTTT. It yields the protein CASSVEGLPRPGAGWDTEAFF.

The V and J genes are TRBV4-3 and TRBJ1-2, with D unresolved. Germline V gene lookup returns CDR1 LGHNA and CDR2 YSLEER. This CDR3 has 14 residues. V was cut by 0 bases and J by 2 bases, with 7 bases left in between. The CDR3 loop reads CASSQESVNYGYTF. The CDR3 DNA sequence: TGCGCCAGCAGCCAAGAATCCGTAAACTATGGCTACACCTTC.

The rearrangement uses TRBV25-1 and TRBJ2-1, with D perhaps matching TRBD1 (5 bases). Germline loops: CDR1 MGHDK, CDR2 SYGVNS. V was pared by 5 bases and J by 1 base, with 15 bases between. There are 16 residues in the CDR3. CDR3 in amino acids: CASSPQGGMSYNEQFF. The DNA of the CDR3 is TGTGCCAGCAGTCCTCAGGGCGGAATGTCCTACAATGAGCAGTTCTTC. The entire variable domain, with the rest obtained from reference TRBV25-1 and TRBJ2-1, is as follows: EADIYQTPRYLVIGTGKKITLECSQTMGHDKMYWYQQDPGMELHLIHYSYGVNSTEKGDLSSESTVSRIRTEHFPLTLESARPSHTSQYLCASSPQGGMSYNEQFFGPGTRLTVL.

The chain employs TRBV6-1 and TRBJ1-6; no firm D call. Germline CDR1 and CDR2: MNHNS and SASEGT. The V and J ends lost 2 bases and 7 bases respectively, with 6 bases between them. The CDR3 has 13 amino acids. For the CDR3, the DNA is TGTGCCAGCAGTGAATTAGGAAATTCACCCCTCCACTTT. Encoded protein: CASSELGNSPLHF.

This rearrangement joins TRBV30 to TRBJ1-5, with D possibly TRBD1 on 5 matching bases. CDR1 is GTSNPN, CDR2 SVGIG, per germline (reference sequence). V was pared by 0 bases and J by 6 bases, with 12 bases between. The CDR3 totals 14 residues. DNA of the CDR3: TGTGCCTGGAGTGTACTGTCAGGGACTCAGCCCCAGCATTTT. Amino acid sequence: CAWSVLSGTQPQHF.

The CDR3 DNA reads TGCAGCGTCTCAACTCACAGGGCTGGGGCCAACGTCCTGACTTTC. Its translation: CSVSTHRAGANVLTF. The chain combines TRBV29-1 with TRBJ2-6, with D possibly being TRBD1 (6 bases). Germline-derived CDR1 and CDR2 are SQVTM and ANQGSEA. CDR3 size: 15 residues. Trimming removed 6 bases from V and 2 bases from J, with 14 bases in between.

The chain has TRBV7-9 and TRBJ1-5; 7 nucleotides agree with TRBD1. The V segment lost 8 bases and the J segment 5 bases; nucleotides outside the gene matches: 3. The CDR3 is 12 residues long. The germline V gene has CDR1 SEHNR and CDR2 FQNEAQ (reference sequence). CDR3 nucleotide sequence: TGTGCCAGCCAGGGGGGGGATCAGCCCCAGCATTTT. This gives the protein CASQGGDQPQHF.

This clone was observed once. This chain uses TRBV30 with TRBJ1-1, with 8 bases matching TRBD1. Trimming cost V 3 bases and J 5 bases; bases outside gene matches: 5. Germline V gives CDR1 GTSNPN, CDR2 SVGIG (reference sequence). This CDR3 has 13 amino acids. The CDR3 DNA follows: TGTGCCTGGAGCTACAGGGGGACGACTGAAGCTTTCTTT. It codes for CAWSYRGTTEAFF.

The chain has TRBV5-1 and TRBJ1-6, with D perhaps TRBD1 (5 bases). This CDR3 is built from 14 residues. CDR1 is SGHRS, CDR2 YFSETQ, per germline. Trimming shortened V by 1 base and J by 5 bases, and 7 bases separated the two germline ends. CDR3 in amino acids: CASSLSGNNSPLHF. DNA for the CDR3: TGCGCCAGCAGCTTGTCAGGGAATAATTCACCCCTCCACTTT.

This sequence joins TRBV7-3 and TRBJ2-3, with D hard to call. Germline CDR1 is SGHTA and CDR2 is FQGTGA. This CDR3 spans 18 amino acids. V was clipped by 0 bases and J by 0 bases, with 16 bases between them. In nucleotides, the CDR3 is TGTGCCAGCAGCTTAACATCGGGTCTCCGCGGAAGCACAGATACGCAGTATTTT. It is translated as CASSLTSGLRGSTDTQYF. Full variable domain (outside the CDR3, taken from reference TRBV7-3 and TRBJ2-3): GAGVSQTPSNKVTEKGKYVELRCDPISGHTALYWYRQSLGQGPEFLIYFQGTGAADDSGLPNDRFFAVRPEGSVSTLKIQRTERGDSAVYLCASSLTSGLRGSTDTQYFGPGTRLTVL.

V is TRBV19 and J is TRBJ2-7, with D maybe TRBD1 (5 bases). The CDR3 loop spans 15 amino acids. Trimming removed 3 bases from V and 1 base from J, with 13 bases in between. From germline, CDR1 is LNHDA and CDR2 SQIVND (reference sequence). The CDR3 is CASSMMGQGSYEQYF. For the CDR3, the DNA is TGTGCCAGTAGTATGATGGGGCAGGGATCCTACGAGCAGTACTTC.

The CDR3 sequence: CASSMGQGVNYGYTF. The CDR3 DNA reads TGTGCCAGTAGTATGGGACAGGGGGTTAACTATGGCTACACCTTC. The V and J genes are TRBV19 and TRBJ1-2; 11 bases align to TRBD1. The germline V gene has CDR1 LNHDA and CDR2 SQIVND (reference sequence). The CDR3 runs to 15 residues. J gave up 1 base and V 3 bases, and 1 base lay outside the gene matches.

The V and J genes are TRBV6-5 and TRBJ2-1; 7 positions match TRBD2. The length of the CDR3 is 16 residues. Germline V CDR1 and CDR2: MNHEY, SVGAGI. Unmatched junction bases numbered 7, after V lost 4 bases and J lost 1 base. The CDR3 loop reads CASSSVVGGSYNEQFF. The CDR3 nucleotides read TGTGCCAGCAGTTCGGTGGTGGGGGGGTCCTACAATGAGCAGTTCTTC.

The DNA for the CDR3 is TGCAGCGTCCGCCGGGACAGGAGCTCCTACGAGCAGTACTTC. Translated, it gives CSVRRDRSSYEQYF. The rearrangement links TRBV29-1 to TRBJ2-7, with 8 bases aligning to TRBD1. The germline V gene encodes CDR1 SQVTM and CDR2 ANQGSEA. V shed 6 bases and J 0 bases; nucleotides not matched to a gene: 7. The CDR3 spans 14 residues.

The chain uses TRBV7-3 and TRBJ1-1; D is ambiguous. Germline V lookup: CDR1 SGHTA, CDR2 FQGTGA. V shed 6 bases and J shed 1 base, with 9 bases lying between them. This CDR3 spans 13 amino acids. The CDR3 DNA is TGTGCCAGCAGACGTTCCTCGAACACTGAAGCTTTCTTT. Protein sequence: CASRRSSNTEAFF.

The chain is built from TRBV7-2 and TRBJ1-3, with D hard to call. With 7 bases removed from V and 4 bases from J, the gap between germline ends came to 8 bases. CDR1 is SGHTA, CDR2 FQGNSA, per germline. The CDR3 length is 12 residues. CDR3 nucleotide sequence: TGTGCCAGCACCCCCTCCGGAAACACCATATATTTT. Amino acids: CASTPSGNTIYF. The full variable domain, its missing parts supplied by reference TRBV7-2 and TRBJ1-3, is GAGVSQSPSNKVTEKGKDVELRCDPISGHTALYWYRQSLGQGLEFLIYFQGNSAPDKSGLPSDRFSAERTGGSVSTLTIQRTQQEDSAVYLCASTPSGNTIYFGEGSWLTVV.

The rearrangement joins TRBV10-1 to TRBJ1-4, with 7 bases matching TRBD1. This CDR3 spans 13 amino acids. The V segment lost 6 bases and the J segment 5 bases; nucleotides outside the gene matches: 3. CDR1 and CDR2 from the germline V gene are WNHNN and SYGVQD (reference sequence). The CDR3 is CASSARGNEKLFF. The DNA of the CDR3 is TGCGCCAGCAGCGCCAGGGGGAATGAAAAACTGTTTTTT.